These 12 T cell receptor beta chains share one sample of origin, sequenced in a study of blood T cell repertoires in COVID-19. Clones were read by immunoSEQ multiplex PCR, and TCRdb kept only the in-frame ones, dropping some. The repertoire holds 150,000 or so clones, with 82% as singletons. Sequencing was done on a sample of peripheral blood. The receptor source for this set is a human donor with acute or convalescent COVID-19. The donor label of this sample is uncertain.

The rearrangement joins TRBV2 to TRBJ1-2; 9 nucleotides line up with TRBD1. Trimming removed 4 bases from V and 2 bases from J; junction bases left unmatched: 14. The CDR3 is made up of 18 amino acids. Germline CDR1 SNHLY, CDR2 FYNNEI. The CDR3 protein is CASSGPGQGPNQNYGYTF. DNA of the CDR3: TGTGCCAGCAGTGGACCGGGACAGGGCCCCAATCAGAACTATGGCTACACCTTC.

This rearrangement joins TRBV19 to TRBJ1-2, with 9 bases that match TRBD1. CDR1 and CDR2 (germline): LNHDA, SQIVND (reference sequence). V was pared by 5 bases and J by 1 base, with 2 bases of the junction left unmatched. The CDR3 is made up of 14 amino acids. The CDR3 region has the DNA TGTGCCAGTAGTCCGACAGGGGGTAACTATGGCTACACCTTC. Amino acids: CASSPTGGNYGYTF.

V and J are TRBV11-3 and TRBJ2-2, with D possibly TRBD1 on 6 matching bases. Germline V gene lookup returns CDR1 SGHNT and CDR2 YENEEA. Trimming removed 5 bases at V and 1 base at J, with 14 bases between. The CDR3 runs 16 residues. The CDR3 coding sequence is TGTGCCAGCAGCGCCCCGGGACAATTGAACACCGGGGAGCTGTTTTTT. It specifies CASSAPGQLNTGELFF.

This chain links TRBV12-2 with TRBJ2-3; whether TRBD2, the table's D call, matches the DNA was not checked. TRBV12-2 is labeled a pseudogene. This CDR3 is built from 24 residues. The CDR3 is CASRLARLAGGDKDRPRDTDTQYF. CDR3 nucleotide sequence: TGTGCAAGTCGCTTAGCGCGACTAGCGGGGGGCGACAAAGACAGGCCTAGGGACACAGATACGCAGTATTTT.

This clone appeared a single time. The genes are TRBV7-8 and TRBJ1-4; 7 nucleotides match TRBD1. CDR3 length: 16 residues. Germline-derived CDR1 and CDR2 are SGHVS and FQNEAQ. Unmatched junction bases numbered 13, after V lost 5 bases and J lost 7 bases. CDR3 amino acids: CASSITGVQGREKLFF. The CDR3 DNA sequence: TGTGCCAGCAGCATTACAGGGGTTCAGGGTCGTGAAAAACTGTTTTTT.

This chain links TRBV5-4 with TRBJ1-2, with TRBD1 identical over 12 bases. The CDR3 runs to 17 residues. V shed 0 bases and J 4 bases; nucleotides not matched to a gene: 7. Germline V CDR1 and CDR2: SGHNT, YYREEE (reference sequence). The CDR3 DNA sequence: TGTGCCAGCAGCTTGGATCCGGGACAGGGGGCGATCTATGGCTACACCTTC. This codes for CASSLDPGQGAIYGYTF. Combining the CDR3 with reference TRBV5-4 and TRBJ1-2 gives the whole variable domain ETGVTQSPTHLIKTRGQQVTLRCSSQSGHNTVSWYQQALGQGPQFIFQYYREEENGRGNFPPRFSGLQFPNYSSELNVNALELDDSALYLCASSLDPGQGAIYGYTFGSGTRLTVV.

The rearrangement links TRBV30 to TRBJ2-5, with 8 bases aligning to TRBD2. V was clipped by 6 bases and J by 5 bases; unmatched bases: 8. The CDR3 runs to 13 residues. Looked up from germline, CDR1 is GTSNPN and CDR2 is SVGIG (reference sequence). The CDR3 coding sequence is TGTGCCTGCGGGGGGGCTTTATCTGAGACCCAGTACTTC. Translation: CACGGALSETQYF.

This chain links TRBV11-1 with TRBJ2-6, with 10 bases that match TRBD1. The CDR3 consists of 15 residues. Germline V gene data show CDR1 as SGHAT and CDR2 as FQDESV (reference sequence). CDR3: CGSGDRGSGANVLTF. CDR3 bases: TGTGGCTCCGGGGACAGGGGTTCTGGGGCCAACGTCCTGACTTTC.

V is TRBV28 and J is TRBJ1-5, with 7 bases that match TRBD1. The V and J ends lost 3 bases and 5 bases, in that order; junction bases with no gene match: 1. The V gene's germline CDR1 is MDHEN and CDR2 SYDVKM. The CDR3 length is 13 residues. The CDR3: CASSFRGDQPQHF. The CDR3 DNA is TGTGCCAGCAGTTTCAGGGGGGATCAGCCCCAGCATTTT.

For this clone: This sample also contains other DNA sequences that code for the same CDR3. The V gene is TRBV2, the J gene TRBJ2-7; 9 bases are a match to TRBD1. The CDR3 is 13 residues long. The J segment lost 2 bases and the V segment lost 5 bases, leaving 1 base of the junction unmatched. CDR1 is SNHLY, CDR2 FYNNEI, per germline. The CDR3: CASSRDRAYEQYF. In DNA form, the CDR3 reads TGTGCCAGCAGTAGGGACAGGGCCTACGAGCAGTACTTC.

The chain joins TRBV6-6 to TRBJ1-5, with 10 positions matching TRBD1. CDR1 and CDR2 from the germline V gene are MNHNY and SVGAGI (reference sequence). V dropped 0 bases and J dropped 6; count of bases not matched to a gene: 5. This CDR3 is 16 amino acids long. In DNA form, the CDR3 reads TGTGCCAGCAGTTACTCCGGACAGGGGGTCCGTCAGCCCCAGCATTTT. Translation: CASSYSGQGVRQPQHF.

DNA for the CDR3: TGTGCCAGCTGCCCCCGGGAGGCTCAAGAGACCCAGTACTTC. Its protein is CASCPREAQETQYF. The rearrangement joins TRBV18 to TRBJ2-5; 7 bases are a match to TRBD2. From germline, CDR1 is KGHSH and CDR2 LQKENI. V shed 7 bases and J 2 bases; nucleotides not matched to a gene: 7. CDR3 length: 14 residues.